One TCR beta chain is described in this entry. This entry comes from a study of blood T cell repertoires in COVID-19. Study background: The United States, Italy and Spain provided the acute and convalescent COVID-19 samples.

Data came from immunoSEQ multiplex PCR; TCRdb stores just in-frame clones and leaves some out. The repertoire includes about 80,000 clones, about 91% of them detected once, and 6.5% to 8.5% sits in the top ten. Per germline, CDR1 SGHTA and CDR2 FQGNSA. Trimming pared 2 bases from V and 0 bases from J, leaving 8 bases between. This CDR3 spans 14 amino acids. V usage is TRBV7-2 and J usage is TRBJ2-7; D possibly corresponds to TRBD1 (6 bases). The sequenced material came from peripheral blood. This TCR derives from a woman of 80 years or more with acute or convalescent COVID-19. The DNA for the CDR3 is TGTGCCAGCAGCTTACAGGGGACCTCCTACGAGCAGTACTTC. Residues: CASSLQGTSYEQYF.